This entry is about one T cell receptor beta chain. It was with random hexamers that 0.5 to 1 ug RNA was reverse transcribed. Across 54 Vbeta and 13 Jbeta, immunoSEQ multiplex PCR amplified TCR beta CDR3. MiXCR, applied by TCRdb to the immunoSEQ multiplex PCR reads, yields one record per CDR3 protein. This sample has about 400,000 distinct CDR3 sequences, with 75% to 90% found just once. From blood CD8+ and CD4+ T cells, TCR beta sequences were generated. The multiple sclerosis controls were treatment-naive patients affected by stable or active relapsing-remitting disease. The CDR3 is 15 residues long. CDR1 and CDR2 from the germline V gene are SEHNR and FQNEAQ (reference sequence). Trimming took 4 bases from V and 1 from J; bases not matched to a gene: 4. These data belong to a study of CD8 T cells in Susac syndrome.

The rearrangement uses TRBV7-9 and TRBJ1-5, with TRBD1 matching 7 bases. The specimen sequenced was CD8+ T cells from PBMCs. The receptor was derived from a human donor with multiple sclerosis. In DNA form, the CDR3 reads TGTGCCAGCAGCTCTGACAGGGAGAGCAATCAGCCCCAGCATTTT. Translated, it gives CASSSDRESNQPQHF.